This is a list of T cell receptor beta chains from one sample in a study of T-cell memory formation after mild COVID-19. TCRdb itself ran the 5' RACE reads through MiXCR, one entry per CDR3 protein. Of approximately 300,000 distinct CDR3 sequences in the sample, 8% to 10% were seen once. The sequenced material came from PBMCs or a T cell subset sorted from them (not recorded which). The receptors come from a young man who had mild COVID-19 (a few samples of this study predate the infection). Cell type and time point are not known. The CDR3 runs from the conserved cysteine through the conserved F or W. Each record gives: J gene, V gene, D gene, clone size, CDR3 length, CDR3 DNA, CDR3 protein. D genes are given only for firm matches. Clone size appears in some rows only: once, few, many, or a class for an expanded clone.

j_call: TRBJ2-7
v_call: TRBV2
d_call: TRBD1
clone_size: NA
cdr3_length: 14
cdr3_nt: TGTGCCAGCAGTGATCAGGGGGTCTCCTACGAGCAGTACTTC
cdr3_aa: CASSDQGVSYEQYF

j_call: TRBJ2-7
v_call: TRBV10-3
d_call: NA
clone_size: many
cdr3_length: 11
cdr3_nt: TGTGCCATCAGTGCGGGTTACGAGCAGTACTTC
cdr3_aa: CAISAGYEQYF

j_call: TRBJ1-5
v_call: TRBV12-3/TRBV12-4
d_call: TRBD1
clone_size: NA
cdr3_length: 16
cdr3_nt: TGTGCCAGCAGTTTAGGGACAGGGGGCCTCAATCAGCCCCAGCATTTT
cdr3_aa: CASSLGTGGLNQPQHF

j_call: TRBJ1-1
v_call: TRBV20-1
d_call: TRBD1
clone_size: many
cdr3_length: 14
cdr3_nt: TGCAGTGCTAGCAGGGGGGCCCAGAACACTGAAGCTTTCTTT
cdr3_aa: CSASRGAQNTEAFF

j_call: TRBJ1-5
v_call: TRBV20-1
d_call: TRBD1
clone_size: NA
cdr3_length: 15
cdr3_nt: TGCAGTGCTAAGGGACAGGGGGCTCGTAATCAGCCCCAGCATTTT
cdr3_aa: CSAKGQGARNQPQHF

j_call: TRBJ2-5
v_call: TRBV18
d_call: TRBD1
clone_size: few
cdr3_length: 15
cdr3_nt: TGTGCCAGCTCAATGGGGACAGGGAATGGAGAGACCCAGTACTTC
cdr3_aa: CASSMGTGNGETQYF

j_call: TRBJ2-4
v_call: TRBV12-3/TRBV12-4
d_call: NA
clone_size: NA
cdr3_length: 14
cdr3_nt: TGTGCCAGCAGTTCGGGGATAGCCAAAAACATTCAGTACTTC
cdr3_aa: CASSSGIAKNIQYF

j_call: TRBJ2-5
v_call: TRBV12-5
d_call: TRBD2
clone_size: NA
cdr3_length: 14
cdr3_nt: TGTGCCAGCTGCAACCGGGACTACGCCGTGACCCAGTACTTC
cdr3_aa: CASCNRDYAVTQYF

j_call: TRBJ2-7
v_call: TRBV18
d_call: TRBD1
clone_size: few
cdr3_length: 13
cdr3_nt: TGTGCCAGCTCACCAGGACAGGGGGGGGAGCAGTACTTC
cdr3_aa: CASSPGQGGEQYF

j_call: TRBJ2-1
v_call: TRBV20-1
d_call: NA
clone_size: NA
cdr3_length: 16
cdr3_nt: TGCAGTGCTAGCGGTTCAGCTAGCACCGGGGGAAATGAGCAGTTCTTC
cdr3_aa: CSASGSASTGGNEQFF

j_call: TRBJ2-3
v_call: TRBV7-6
d_call: NA
clone_size: many
cdr3_length: 14
cdr3_nt: TGTGCCAGCAGGGGGGGCGGGGAGGCAGATACGCAGTATTTT
cdr3_aa: CASRGGGEADTQYF

j_call: TRBJ2-3
v_call: TRBV3-1
d_call: NA
clone_size: NA
cdr3_length: 18
cdr3_nt: TGTGCCAGCAGCCAAGATCGGGGTGGCGGGACCCGCACAGATACGCAGTATTTT
cdr3_aa: CASSQDRGGGTRTDTQYF

j_call: TRBJ1-4
v_call: TRBV5-6
d_call: NA
clone_size: NA
cdr3_length: 15
cdr3_nt: TGTGCCAGCAGCGACAGCGAGACAACGTCTGAAAAACTGTTTTTT
cdr3_aa: CASSDSETTSEKLFF

j_call: TRBJ1-5
v_call: TRBV12-3/TRBV12-4
d_call: NA
clone_size: NA
cdr3_length: 15
cdr3_nt: TGTGCCAGCAGTTTTTCGGGGAATAGCAATCAGCCCCAGCATTTT
cdr3_aa: CASSFSGNSNQPQHF

j_call: TRBJ2-7
v_call: TRBV7-2
d_call: TRBD2
clone_size: many
cdr3_length: 15
cdr3_nt: TGTGCCAGCAGCGTTCGGCTAGCGGGGGGGCCGGAGCAGTACTTC
cdr3_aa: CASSVRLAGGPEQYF

j_call: TRBJ1-1
v_call: TRBV6-5
d_call: NA
clone_size: few
cdr3_length: 15
cdr3_nt: TGTGCCAGCAGTGGACAGATAAATTTTAACACTGAAGCTTTCTTT
cdr3_aa: CASSGQINFNTEAFF

j_call: TRBJ1-4
v_call: TRBV5-1
d_call: NA
clone_size: NA
cdr3_length: 17
cdr3_nt: TGCGCCAGCAGCTCGGACACCGGGGCGACGGAACGCGAAAAACTGTTTTTT
cdr3_aa: CASSSDTGATEREKLFF

j_call: TRBJ1-4
v_call: TRBV5-1
d_call: NA
clone_size: NA
cdr3_length: 14
cdr3_nt: TGCGCCAGCTCCAGGGGTCAAGTTGATGAAAAACTGTTTTTT
cdr3_aa: CASSRGQVDEKLFF

j_call: TRBJ1-1
v_call: TRBV7-2
d_call: NA
clone_size: NA
cdr3_length: 12
cdr3_nt: TGTGCCAGCAGCCCACAGGATCCTGAAGCTTTCTTT
cdr3_aa: CASSPQDPEAFF

j_call: TRBJ2-5
v_call: TRBV7-9
d_call: NA
clone_size: many
cdr3_length: 11
cdr3_nt: TGTGCCAGCTTGGGCGGAGAGACCCAGTACTTC
cdr3_aa: CASLGGETQYF

j_call: TRBJ1-4
v_call: TRBV24-1
d_call: NA
clone_size: few
cdr3_length: 17
cdr3_nt: TGTGCCACCAGTGACCAGCCCTCTGCGGGGAATAATGAAAAACTGTTTTTT
cdr3_aa: CATSDQPSAGNNEKLFF

j_call: TRBJ1-5
v_call: TRBV7-2
d_call: NA
clone_size: few
cdr3_length: 15
cdr3_nt: TGTGCCAGCAGCGTAGAACGGGGGCGTAATCAGCCCCAGCATTTT
cdr3_aa: CASSVERGRNQPQHF

j_call: TRBJ2-5
v_call: TRBV5-6
d_call: NA
clone_size: NA
cdr3_length: 13
cdr3_nt: TGTGCAAGCAGCCCAGGGTGGGGAGAGACCCAGTACTTC
cdr3_aa: CASSPGWGETQYF

j_call: TRBJ1-1
v_call: TRBV15
d_call: NA
clone_size: few
cdr3_length: 16
cdr3_nt: TGTGCCACCAGCAGGGAAACCATATTTCAATACACTGAAGCTTTCTTT
cdr3_aa: CATSRETIFQYTEAFF

j_call: TRBJ1-2
v_call: TRBV29-1
d_call: NA
clone_size: many
cdr3_length: 10
cdr3_nt: TGCAGCGTCGACCGGCATGGCTACACCTTC
cdr3_aa: CSVDRHGYTF

j_call: TRBJ2-2
v_call: TRBV10-3
d_call: TRBD1
clone_size: many
cdr3_length: 15
cdr3_nt: TGTGCCATCAGTGAGTCCCAACAGGGGACCGGGGAGCTGTTTTTT
cdr3_aa: CAISESQQGTGELFF

j_call: TRBJ2-3
v_call: TRBV3-1
d_call: NA
clone_size: few
cdr3_length: 15
cdr3_nt: TGTGCCAGCAGCCAAGTGGTCCAGCGGCCAGATACGCAGTATTTT
cdr3_aa: CASSQVVQRPDTQYF

j_call: TRBJ1-2
v_call: TRBV4-1
d_call: NA
clone_size: many
cdr3_length: 16
cdr3_nt: TGCGCCAGCAGCCAACGGAGTCGTGGCGGTAGGGAGGACTACACCTTC
cdr3_aa: CASSQRSRGGREDYTF

j_call: TRBJ1-1
v_call: TRBV6-5
d_call: NA
clone_size: few
cdr3_length: 12
cdr3_nt: TGTGCCAGCAGATTACCGAACACTGAAGCTTTCTTT
cdr3_aa: CASRLPNTEAFF

j_call: TRBJ2-7
v_call: TRBV5-1
d_call: NA
clone_size: NA
cdr3_length: 13
cdr3_nt: TGCGCCAGCAGCTGGGAGGGGGCCTACGAGCAGTACTTC
cdr3_aa: CASSWEGAYEQYF